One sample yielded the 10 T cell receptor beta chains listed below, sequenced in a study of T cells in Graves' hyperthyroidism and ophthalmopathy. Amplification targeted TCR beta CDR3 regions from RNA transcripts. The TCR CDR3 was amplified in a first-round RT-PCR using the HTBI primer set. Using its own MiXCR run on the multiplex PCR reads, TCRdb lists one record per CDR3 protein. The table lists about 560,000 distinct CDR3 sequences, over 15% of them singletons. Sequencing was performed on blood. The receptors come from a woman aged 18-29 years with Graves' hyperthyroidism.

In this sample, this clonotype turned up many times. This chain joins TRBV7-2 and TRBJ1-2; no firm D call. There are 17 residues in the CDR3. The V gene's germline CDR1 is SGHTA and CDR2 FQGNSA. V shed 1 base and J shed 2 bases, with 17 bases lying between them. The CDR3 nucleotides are TGTGCCAGCAGCTTAGATCGGATTTGGGCAGACAACTATGGCTACACCTTC. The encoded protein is CASSLDRIWADNYGYTF.

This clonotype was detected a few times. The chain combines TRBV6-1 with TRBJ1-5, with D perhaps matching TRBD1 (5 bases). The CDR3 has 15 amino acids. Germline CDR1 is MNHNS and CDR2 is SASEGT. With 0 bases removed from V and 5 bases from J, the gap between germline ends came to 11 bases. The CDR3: CASSEAEGLHQPQHF. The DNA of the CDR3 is TGTGCCAGCAGTGAAGCAGAGGGGCTCCATCAGCCCCAGCATTTT.

CDR3 DNA sequence: TGTGCCAGCAGCTCCGAGGCCGGGACAGGGGGCTACGAGCAGTACTTC. It yields the protein CASSSEAGTGGYEQYF. V gene TRBV7-2 combines with J gene TRBJ2-7; 11 bases align to TRBD1. Trimming took 4 bases from V and 3 from J; bases not matched to a gene: 8. The length of the CDR3 is 16 residues. CDR1 and CDR2 from the germline V gene are SGHTA and FQGNSA.

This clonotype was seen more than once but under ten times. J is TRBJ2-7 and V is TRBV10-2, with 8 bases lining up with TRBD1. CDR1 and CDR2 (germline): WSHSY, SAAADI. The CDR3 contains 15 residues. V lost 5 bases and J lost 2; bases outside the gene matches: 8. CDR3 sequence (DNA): TGCGCCAGCAGTTCCGGGGCAGGGGGCCCCTACGAGCAGTACTTC. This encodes CASSSGAGGPYEQYF.

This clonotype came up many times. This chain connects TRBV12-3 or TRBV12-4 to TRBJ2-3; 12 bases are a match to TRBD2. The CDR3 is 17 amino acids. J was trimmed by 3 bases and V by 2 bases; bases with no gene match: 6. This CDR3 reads CASSLYPSGGVTDTQYF. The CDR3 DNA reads TGTGCCAGCAGTTTATATCCTAGCGGGGGGGTAACAGATACGCAGTATTTT.

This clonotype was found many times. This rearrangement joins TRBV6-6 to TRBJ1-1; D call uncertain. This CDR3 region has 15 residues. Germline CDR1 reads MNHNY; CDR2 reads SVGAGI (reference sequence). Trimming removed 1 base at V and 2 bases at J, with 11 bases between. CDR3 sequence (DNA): TGTGCCAGCAGTTACTTCGGAACGGGTAACACTGAAGCTTTCTTT. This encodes CASSYFGTGNTEAFF.

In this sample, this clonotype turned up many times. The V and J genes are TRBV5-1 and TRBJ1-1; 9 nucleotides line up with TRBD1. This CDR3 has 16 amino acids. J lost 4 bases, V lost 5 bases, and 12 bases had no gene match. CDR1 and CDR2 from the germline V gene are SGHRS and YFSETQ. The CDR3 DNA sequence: TGCGCCAGCAGGTCCGAGTACAGGGGGCGAGTCACTGAAGCTTTCTTT. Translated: CASRSEYRGRVTEAFF.

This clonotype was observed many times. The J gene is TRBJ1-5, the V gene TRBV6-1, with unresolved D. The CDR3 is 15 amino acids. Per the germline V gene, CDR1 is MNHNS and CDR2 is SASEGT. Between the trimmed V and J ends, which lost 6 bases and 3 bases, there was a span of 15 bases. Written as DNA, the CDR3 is TGTGCCAGCAGATCACACCCTCTTTCCAATCAGCCCCAGCATTTT. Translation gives CASRSHPLSNQPQHF.

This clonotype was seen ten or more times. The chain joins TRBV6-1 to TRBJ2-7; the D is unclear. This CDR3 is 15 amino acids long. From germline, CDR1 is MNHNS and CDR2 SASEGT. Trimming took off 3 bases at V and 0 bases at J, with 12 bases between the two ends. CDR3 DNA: TGTGCCAGCAGTGAGGGCAGTTCCTCCTCCTACGAGCAGTACTTC. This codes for CASSEGSSSSYEQYF.

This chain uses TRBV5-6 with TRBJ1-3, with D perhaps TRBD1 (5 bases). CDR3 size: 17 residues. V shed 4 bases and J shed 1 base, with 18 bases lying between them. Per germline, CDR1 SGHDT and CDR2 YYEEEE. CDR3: CASSPTWGRRSGNTIYF. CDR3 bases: TGTGCCAGCAGCCCCACTTGGGGGAGGCGGTCTGGAAACACCATATATTTT.